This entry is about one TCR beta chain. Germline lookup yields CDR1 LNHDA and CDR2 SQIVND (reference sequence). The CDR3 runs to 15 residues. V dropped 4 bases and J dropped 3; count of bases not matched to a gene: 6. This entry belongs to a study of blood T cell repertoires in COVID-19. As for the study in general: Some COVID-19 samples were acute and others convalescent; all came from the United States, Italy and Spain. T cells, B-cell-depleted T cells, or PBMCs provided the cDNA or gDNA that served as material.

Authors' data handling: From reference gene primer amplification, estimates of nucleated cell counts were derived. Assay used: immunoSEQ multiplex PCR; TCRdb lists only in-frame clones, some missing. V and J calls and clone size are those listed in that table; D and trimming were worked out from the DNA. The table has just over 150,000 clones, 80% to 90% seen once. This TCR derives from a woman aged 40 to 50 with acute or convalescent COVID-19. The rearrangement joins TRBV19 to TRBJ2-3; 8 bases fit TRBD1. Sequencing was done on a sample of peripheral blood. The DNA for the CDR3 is TGTGCCAGTAGTACCGGACAGGGAGATACAGATACGCAGTATTTT. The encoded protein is CASSTGQGDTDTQYF.